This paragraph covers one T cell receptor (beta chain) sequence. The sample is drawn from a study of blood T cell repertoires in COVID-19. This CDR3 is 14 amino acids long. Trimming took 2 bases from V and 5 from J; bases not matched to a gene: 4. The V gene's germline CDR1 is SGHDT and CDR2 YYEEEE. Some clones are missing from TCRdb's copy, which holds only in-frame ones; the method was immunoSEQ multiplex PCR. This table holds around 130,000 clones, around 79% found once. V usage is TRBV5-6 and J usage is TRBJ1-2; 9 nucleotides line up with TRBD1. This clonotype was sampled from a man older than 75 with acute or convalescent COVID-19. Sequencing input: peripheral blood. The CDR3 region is CASSLRTGDYGYTF. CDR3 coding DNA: TGTGCCAGCAGCTTACGGACAGGGGATTATGGCTACACCTTC.